This is a list of T cell receptor beta chains from one sample in a study of blood T cell repertoires in COVID-19. The table came from immunoSEQ multiplex PCR; TCRdb's copy has only in-frame clones and leaves some out. The table includes roughly 400,000 clones, around nine tenths detected once. Material for sequencing was PBMCs or T cells enriched from blood (not recorded which). These receptors were taken from a woman under 30 who had been exposed to COVID-19. Both conserved end residues are part of each CDR3.

j_gene,v_gene,CDR3aa
TRBJ1-2,TRBV5-1,CASSLAPRGTNYGYTF
TRBJ1-3,TRBV13,CASSLGGGGNTIYF
TRBJ2-3,TRBV24-1,CATSDPTPTGGRRTDTQYF
TRBJ1-2,TRBV7-2,CASSLIRGHGYTF
TRBJ1-6,TRBV7-2,CASSLSLNNSPLHF
TRBJ1-1,TRBV6-2/TRBV6-3,CASSYMGRAEAFF
TRBJ2-1,TRBV19,CASSTRSFQFF
TRBJ2-3,TRBV19,CASSRDRAIDTQYF
TRBJ1-1,TRBV4-2,CASSPREGGTEAFF
TRBJ2-3,TRBV27,CASRRQGLAGVDTQYF
TRBJ2-5,TRBV7-9,CASSLAVQGLVKTQYF
TRBJ2-1,TRBV19,CASSPQGGRVNEQFF
TRBJ2-1,TRBV19,CASSIALAGVAYNEQFF
TRBJ2-1,TRBV18,CASSPGRAYNEQFF
TRBJ2-1,TRBV4-2,CASSFRRDYNEQFF
TRBJ2-1,TRBV13,CASSSRDRGYNEQFF
TRBJ2-1,TRBV5-1,CASSAGTGSYNEQFF
TRBJ1-3,TRBV10-1,CASKSSGNTIYF
TRBJ2-3,TRBV19,CASSIGLAGITDTQYF
TRBJ2-1,TRBV4-1,CASSQSERGYYNEQFF
TRBJ2-7,TRBV2,CASSPADNEQYF
TRBJ1-2,TRBV15,CATSTRQNNYGYTF
TRBJ2-7,TRBV27,CASRRGSSYEQYF
TRBJ2-7,TRBV19,CASSISDSSYEQYF
TRBJ1-5,TRBV7-9,CASSLAGQALQPQHF
TRBJ2-5,TRBV4-1,CASSQEGIRGGGETQYF
TRBJ1-2,TRBV11-2,CASSFNHRQGGYTF
TRBJ2-3,TRBV29-1,CSVDQGRGGTDTQYF
TRBJ2-1,TRBV7-9,CASSLRDREVNEQFF
TRBJ1-1,TRBV6-5,CASNPGGVGAFF
TRBJ1-2,TRBV6-5,CASYGAYGYTF
TRBJ2-6,TRBV5-6,CASSPSSGANVLTF
TRBJ2-7,TRBV4-2,CASSQDTALGNEQYF
TRBJ2-1,TRBV19,CASSVGTYEQFF
TRBJ2-7,TRBV6-5,CASSYSPTGYEQYF
TRBJ1-1,TRBV18,CASSLDRNTEAFF
TRBJ2-7,TRBV7-9,CASTTTTQRYEQYF
TRBJ2-3,TRBV3-1/TRBV3-2,CASSQAGTSGGWTDTQYF
TRBJ1-1,TRBV7-9,CASRGQGTEAFF
TRBJ2-4,TRBV2,CASILEGGTGNIQYF
TRBJ2-5,TRBV7-2,CASSLTMAGISKETQYF
TRBJ2-7,TRBV4-3,CASSQAVRGGPYEQYF
TRBJ2-2,TRBV11-2,CASSSRRGTGELFF
TRBJ2-7,TRBV7-2,CASSLVGASYEQYF
TRBJ1-2,TRBV27,CASSPWANALYGYTF
TRBJ1-5,TRBV27,CASIGVCQPQHF
TRBJ2-1,TRBV4-3,CASSPHYKPDRAPLYNEQFF
TRBJ2-2,TRBV6-5,CASSLQGADTGELFF
TRBJ2-1,TRBV7-2,CASSLGIQGGNEQFF
TRBJ2-1,TRBV5-6,CASSLPGWNSYNEQFF
TRBJ1-2,TRBV5-6,CASSSTDGLYGYTF
TRBJ2-1,TRBV12-2,CASRPLRGGAVF
TRBJ1-5,TRBV23-1,CASSQSSGGTGRTQPQHF
TRBJ2-7,TRBV27,CASTMTGTGRYEQYF
TRBJ2-7,TRBV19,CASSIEQGSEQYF
TRBJ2-7,TRBV6-2/TRBV6-3,CASSYSIGQGGAYEQYF
TRBJ2-2,TRBV14,CASSQDRRGRPGELFF
TRBJ1-2,TRBV19,CASGELQGMNGYTF
TRBJ2-7,TRBV3-1/TRBV3-2,CASSQESIGLAAAEQYF
TRBJ1-2,TRBV5-8,CASSTGQGNYGYTF